This TCR beta chain was recovered during a study of post-analysis software for immune sequencing data (dated by TCRdb to the mid-2010s). Regarding the complete study: Recorded disease courses included relapsing-remitting, secondary progressive and progressive-relapsing multiple sclerosis, with some patients lacking subtype annotation. The patient repertoires were compared against approximately ten previously published healthy control repertoires obtained from donors aged about 6 to 28 years. A subset of samples was prepared in parallel using single-end sample barcoding, then pooled and co-amplified after Illumina adapter ligation. Overall results and qualifications from the work: Strong co-clustering of samples prepared in the same batch was shown by direct clustering with F measure, prompting a batch-effect correction. The control group was slightly older than the multiple sclerosis patient group. Significantly higher frequencies in patients than in controls were found for roughly 5 TRBV segments, including TRBV5-6, TRBV5-1 and TRBV20-1. Significantly lower normalized Chao1 diversity was found in multiple sclerosis patients than in controls, suggesting substantial peripheral T-cell clonal expansion.

The germline V and J ends show losses of 4 bases and 0 bases respectively, and no gene match explains 4 bases of the junction. Via the germline V gene, CDR1 is SGHRS and CDR2 YFSETQ. The CDR3 covers 16 residues, taking in both the cysteine and the phenylalanine. The entry retains the CDR3 DNA only, 48 bases that are in frame from base 1. To prepare the library, PCR was applied. Sequencer: Illumina HiSeq 2500. To reduce PCR and sequencing biases, unique molecular identifiers were incorporated into the TCR beta cDNA libraries. Per 1 to 10 million input T cells, approximately 500,000 cDNA molecules were obtained, such that each molecule approximated one T cell. The patient libraries were prepared and sequenced using the same protocol as the earlier healthy control dataset. Within a given batch, samples were prepared together, multiplexed and sequenced on the same HiSeq lane. Under the source paper's analysis protocol: Raw barcoded reads were processed with MIGEC, and single-read molecular identifier groups were discarded before consensus assembly and CDR3 extraction. Clonotype tables were post-analysed with VDJtools, and diversity was normalized by down-sampling all datasets to the smallest sample size. Repertoire overlap clustering matched CDR3 amino acid but not nucleotide sequences to correct batch-related cross-sample contamination. TCRdb applied fastp at Q25 and MiXCR to the public reads, then kept only in-frame beta chains. When rows share a CDR3 protein, they turn into one entry using the most common DNA and genes. TCRdb's processing, not the study's, gives the V and J calls here. The sample includes over 300,000 distinct CDR3 sequences, with less than 40% observed a single time. The biggest ten clones account for around an eighth of the sample.

On this clonotype itself: Its antigen target is currently unknown. Base qualities are not provided; no much larger clone lies one nucleotide away.

To demonstrate the VDJtools post-analysis software, the study profiled TCR beta repertoires from the peripheral blood of around 13 young patients with multiple sclerosis. Multiple sclerosis patients were children and adolescents aged about 6 to 17 years. The sample consisted of blood. The clonotype was recovered from a girl aged 10 to 17 with multiple sclerosis. The sequence links TRBV5-1 to TRBJ2-1, and TRBD1 aligns with 10 junction nucleotides. The nucleotide sequence reads TGCGCCAGCAGCCCCGGGACAGGGGTCTCCTACAATGAGCAGTTCTTC. Translated, this is CASSPGTGVSYNEQFF.